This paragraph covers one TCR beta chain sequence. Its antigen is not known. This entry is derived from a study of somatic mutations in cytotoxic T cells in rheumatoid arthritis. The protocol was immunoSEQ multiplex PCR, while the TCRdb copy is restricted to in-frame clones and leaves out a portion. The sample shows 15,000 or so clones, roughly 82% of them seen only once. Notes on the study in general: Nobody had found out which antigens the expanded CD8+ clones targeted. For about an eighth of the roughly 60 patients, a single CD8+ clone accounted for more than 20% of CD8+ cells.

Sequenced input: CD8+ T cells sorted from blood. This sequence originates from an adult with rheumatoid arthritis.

This chain's CDR3 is CASRMTGGIGEQYF. In DNA form, the CDR3 reads TGTGCCAGCAGGATGACAGGGGGCATCGGCGAGCAGTACTTC. This chain joins TRBV6-6 and TRBJ2-7; 10 nucleotides align to TRBD1. V shed 6 bases and J 6 bases; nucleotides not matched to a gene: 8. CDR1 MNHNY and CDR2 SVGAGI come from the germline V gene (reference sequence). CDR3 size: 14 residues.